Reported below is one T cell receptor beta chain. The V gene lost 0 bases and the J gene lost 2 bases, with 23 bases spanning the gap. The CDR3 loop spans 19 amino acids. Germline loops: CDR1 SGHRS, CDR2 YFSETQ. This entry is derived from a study of CD8 T cells in Susac syndrome. Random hexamers were used to reverse transcribe an amount of roughly 0.5 to 1 ug RNA. MiXCR, applied by TCRdb to the immunoSEQ multiplex PCR reads, yields one record per CDR3 protein. Among more than 200,000 distinct CDR3 sequences listed, roughly 92% were seen once. The chain links TRBV5-1 to TRBJ1-1, with a possible D match to TRBD1 (6 bases). This clonotype originated in a human donor with multiple sclerosis. Sequencing was carried out using CD8+ T cells from PBMCs. The CDR3 DNA reads TGCGCCAGCAGCTTGGTCGGCCCGAGAGGACAGACCCACAACACTGAAGCTTTCTTT. Amino acid sequence: CASSLVGPRGQTHNTEAFF.